This T cell receptor beta chain was sequenced for a study of T cells in localized non-small cell lung cancer. The data were produced by immunoSEQ multiplex PCR, yet TCRdb's version contains in-frame clones alone and is incomplete. There are about 72,000 clones in the sample; about 83% occur only once, and approximately 13% lies in the top ten. CDR1 SQVTM and CDR2 ANQGSEA come from the germline V gene. V was pared by 4 bases and J by 3 bases, with 4 bases of the junction left unmatched. This CDR3 has 14 amino acids. The sample was peripheral blood, taken before any cancer treatment. V usage is TRBV29-1 and J usage is TRBJ2-7, with TRBD2 matching over 12 bases. This sequence originates from a female donor of 60 years or more with stage I lung adenocarcinoma. The CDR3 coding sequence is TGCAGCGTTGTCTCGACTAGCGGGAGCTACGAGCAGTACTTC. As protein: CSVVSTSGSYEQYF.